A few counts support the clone carrying this T cell receptor beta chain. Its specificity is unknown. The record originates from a study of CD8 T cells in Susac syndrome. Overall study findings and caveats: An acknowledgment was made by the study that its TCR sequencing and HLA analysis involved relatively few individuals.

Relapsing-remitting disease, either stable or active, was present in the multiple sclerosis controls, who were treatment-naive patients. TEMRA cells were enriched by FACS, and CD4+ and CD8+ T cells were negatively isolated. An amount of RNA that ranged from roughly 0.5 to 1 ug was reverse transcribed with random hexamers. Coverage of TCR beta CDR3 amplification by immunoSEQ multiplex PCR extended to 54 Vbeta and 13 Jbeta. From the immunoSEQ multiplex PCR reads, TCRdb called clonotypes with MiXCR, one entry per CDR3 protein. The sample holds roughly 150,000 distinct CDR3 sequences; less than 95% are singletons and the top ten take 0.09% to 0.1%. This sequence was found in a human donor with multiple sclerosis. Sequencing was carried out using CD4+ T cells from PBMCs.

As DNA, the CDR3 is TGTGCCTGGACAAAAATGGACTACGAGCAGTACTTC. Translating it yields CAWTKMDYEQYF. The rearrangement uses TRBV30 and TRBJ2-7; no clear D. The CDR3 runs to 12 residues. The germline CDR1 and CDR2 sequences are GTSNPN and SVGIG (reference sequence). V lost 4 bases and J lost 3, with 10 bases in between.